This section outlines one TCR beta chain sequence together with its context. Its target is unknown. MiXCR, applied by TCRdb to the RACE reads, yields one record per CDR3 protein. The repertoire holds 95,000 or so distinct CDR3 sequences, with more than 9.5% as singletons. Time point described: patch test 2, 6 weeks after DPC sensitization. As to treatment: therapeutic diphenylcyclopropenone sensitization with weekly scalp DPC. The data were obtained in a study of human T cells and chemical hapten exposure. The overall study: Sensitization employed 2% DPC on about 2 cm by about 2 cm of upper inner arm skin. Patch tests put 0.01% DPC on the upper back, and the results were checked at 6 days. Mainly, slight library volume differences in the pool made TCR yields vary.

General observations from the study: DPC sensitization left the count of TCRs above 1 in 1000 unchanged.

V was clipped by 7 bases and J by 6 bases; unmatched bases: 15. The CDR3 is 16 amino acids. The specimen was whole blood, collected in connection with sensitization to the hapten diphenylcyclopropenone (DPC). The chain has TRBV12-3 or TRBV12-4 and TRBJ2-7, with 10 bases fitting TRBD1. This clonotype was obtained from a woman aged 40 to 50 with alopecia areata. Some clones in this sample may be carry-over from other donors' samples. The CDR3 spells CASKTGLTGGSSEQYF. DNA for the CDR3: TGTGCCAGCAAAACAGGATTGACAGGGGGCTCTTCCGAGCAGTACTTC.